One and the same sample provided the 16 T cell receptor beta chains below, sequenced in a study of T cell responses to AZD1222 COVID-19 vaccine. This table comes from immunoSEQ multiplex PCR, and its TCRdb copy is limited to in-frame clones, with some not included. The sample shows 180,000 or so clones, around 94% of them seen only once. This specimen was peripheral blood, taken on day 0 of AZD1222 vaccination. These receptors were taken from an adult in good health.

V and J are TRBV4-2 and TRBJ2-3; the D is unclear. Germline assignment: CDR1 LGHNA and CDR2 YNFKEQ. Trimming took off 3 bases at V and 0 bases at J, with 1 base between the two ends. The CDR3 is made up of 12 amino acids. The CDR3 DNA reads TGTGCCAGCAGCCAGAGCACAGATACGCAGTATTTT. It translates to CASSQSTDTQYF.

The chain is built from TRBV27 and TRBJ1-1; weak D call: TRBD1 (6 bases). CDR1 MNHEY and CDR2 SMNVEV come from the germline V gene (reference sequence). The CDR3 contains 13 residues. Trimming pared 2 bases from V and 6 bases from J, leaving 10 bases between. The DNA for the CDR3 is TGTGCCAGCAGTTTACTACAGGGCGCTGAAGCTTTCTTT. Residues: CASSLLQGAEAFF.

V usage is TRBV5-1 and J usage is TRBJ2-3; 10 bases line up with TRBD1. The V gene end was trimmed by 7 bases and the J gene end by 5 bases; junction bases not matched to a gene: 10. In germline, CDR1 is SGHRS, CDR2 YFSETQ. This CDR3 region has 15 residues. Here the CDR3 DNA reads TGCGCCAGCGCCCCGACAGGGGGCGAGGGAGATACGCAGTATTTT. It translates to CASAPTGGEGDTQYF.

This clone was observed once. This chain uses TRBV3-1 (or the pseudogene TRBV3-2) with TRBJ2-3, with a weak D call TRBD2 (5 bases). Between the trimmed V and J ends, which lost 0 bases and 0 bases, there was a span of 13 bases. This CDR3 has 17 amino acids. Germline V gene lookup returns CDR1 LGHDT and CDR2 YNNKEL (reference sequence). The CDR3: CASSQEGRAASTDTQYF. DNA for the CDR3: TGTGCCAGCAGCCAAGAAGGGAGAGCAGCTAGCACAGATACGCAGTATTTT.

The chain is built from TRBV20-1 and TRBJ2-5; D uncertain. Germline CDR1 DFQATT, CDR2 SNEGSKA (reference sequence). Trimming left V 4 bases short and J 4 bases short, with 4 bases between. The CDR3 loop spans 10 amino acids. The CDR3 region is CSANGETQYF. CDR3 DNA: TGCAGTGCTAACGGAGAGACCCAGTACTTC.

The J gene is TRBJ2-5, the V gene TRBV30, with a weak D call TRBD2 (6 bases). This CDR3 has 14 amino acids. V was clipped by 0 bases and J by 4 bases, with 12 bases between them. Per the germline V gene, CDR1 is GTSNPN and CDR2 is SVGIG (reference sequence). In nucleotides, the CDR3 is TGTGCCTGGAGTGTAACAGGCGGGATAGAGACCCAGTACTTC. Amino acids: CAWSVTGGIETQYF. Looking up the rest from reference TRBV30 and TRBJ2-5 gives the full variable domain: SQTIHQWPATLVQPVGSPLSLECTVEGTSNPNLYWYRQAAGRGLQLLFYSVGIGQISSEVPQNLSASRPQDRQFILSSKKLLLSDSGFYLCAWSVTGGIETQYFGPGTRLLVL.

The chain recombines TRBV28 with TRBJ2-6, with TRBD1 matching 7 bases. CDR1 is MDHEN, CDR2 SYDVKM, per germline. The CDR3 sequence is 16 residues long. V shed 5 bases and J 0 bases; nucleotides not matched to a gene: 4. The CDR3 sequence is CASSPGDSSGANVLTF. For the CDR3, the DNA is TGTGCCAGCAGTCCCGGGGACAGCTCTGGGGCCAACGTCCTGACTTTC.

As to this clone: Other DNA sequences in the same sample also yield this CDR3. The rearrangement uses TRBV10-3 and TRBJ2-7; no definite D call. Per the germline V gene, CDR1 is ENHRY and CDR2 is SYGVKD. The CDR3 runs 14 residues. V was trimmed by 3 bases and J by 0 bases, leaving 9 bases between them. In DNA, the CDR3 is TGTGCCATCAGTGACCAAGGATCCTCCTACGAGCAGTACTTC. It specifies CAISDQGSSYEQYF.

The chain carries TRBV7-6 and TRBJ1-1; D is perhaps TRBD1 (6 bases). The CDR3 spans 14 residues. CDR1 and CDR2 from the germline V gene are SGHVS and FNYEAQ. The germline V and J ends were trimmed by 1 base and 1 base, with 7 bases remaining between them. The CDR3 DNA follows: TGTGCCAGCAGCTTAGTGGACAGGAACACTGAAGCTTTCTTT. Amino acid sequence: CASSLVDRNTEAFF. The variable domain in full, completed from reference TRBV7-6 and TRBJ1-1, reads GAGVSQSPRYKVTKRGQDVALRCDPISGHVSLYWYRQALGQGPEFLTYFNYEAQQDKSGLPNDRFSAERPEGSISTLTIQRTEQRDSAMYRCASSLVDRNTEAFFGQGTRLTVV.

J is TRBJ1-2 and V is TRBV10-3, with D possibly being TRBD1 (6 bases). This CDR3 is 14 amino acids long. Per germline, CDR1 ENHRY and CDR2 SYGVKD. V lost 3 bases to trimming and J lost 4 bases, with 12 bases between them. CDR3 residues: CAISDEGVSYGYTF. Here the CDR3 DNA reads TGTGCCATCAGTGATGAGGGGGTTAGCTATGGCTACACCTTC.

CDR3 sequence reads: CASSETGERSPLHF. The CDR3 DNA sequence: TGCGCCAGCAGTGAGACAGGGGAGCGCTCACCCCTCCACTTT. The V and J genes are TRBV10-2 and TRBJ1-6; 7 bases match TRBD1. Germline V gene lookup returns CDR1 WSHSY and CDR2 SAAADI. This CDR3 has 14 residues. J lost 10 bases, V lost 2 bases, and 5 bases had no gene match.

The chain links TRBV9 to TRBJ2-2, with D perhaps given as TRBD1 or TRBD2 (5 bases each). The CDR3 covers 15 residues. Between the trimmed V and J ends, which lost 3 bases and 4 bases, there was a span of 13 bases. Per the germline V gene, CDR1 is SGDLS and CDR2 is YYNGEE. CDR3 in amino acids: CASSEGRRATGELFF. The CDR3 DNA follows: TGTGCCAGCAGCGAGGGGCGGCGGGCCACCGGGGAGCTGTTTTTT.

V gene TRBV6-5 combines with J gene TRBJ1-2, with 9 bases identical to TRBD1. Germline loops: CDR1 MNHEY, CDR2 SVGAGI. After removal of 4 bases from V and 7 bases from J, the junction contained 4 bases not matched to a gene. The CDR3 is 13 residues long. The CDR3 nucleotides read TGTGCCAGCAGTTCGGACAGGGGAGGTGGCTACACCTTC. This codes for CASSSDRGGGYTF.

This clone was recorded once. Relative to the germline gene, one junction end is altered; a read error may explain this. The rearrangement uses TRBV7-9 and TRBJ2-1; 9 bases are a match to TRBD2. This CDR3 region has 14 residues. Germline V gene lookup returns CDR1 SEHNR and CDR2 FQNEAQ (reference sequence). CDR3 protein: CASSLAGAYNEQFF. The CDR3 nucleotides read TGTGCCAGCAGTTTAGCGGGAGCTTACAATGAGCAGTTCTTC.

The V and J genes are TRBV12-3 or TRBV12-4 and TRBJ1-1; D may be TRBD1 (6 bases). The CDR3 is 13 amino acids. V was pared by 0 bases and J by 6 bases, with 8 bases between. The DNA for the CDR3 is TGTGCCAGCAGTTTAGCGGAGGGGGCTGAAGCTTTCTTT. As protein: CASSLAEGAEAFF.

This sequence joins TRBV30 and TRBJ1-2; 7 nucleotides agree with TRBD1. This CDR3 is 12 amino acids long. Germline assignment: CDR1 GTSNPN and CDR2 SVGIG (reference sequence). The V gene end was trimmed by 3 bases and the J gene end by 7 bases; junction bases not matched to a gene: 5. DNA of the CDR3: TGTGCCTGGAGGTCAGGGGGAGGTGGCTACACCTTC. It is translated as CAWRSGGGGYTF. The entire variable domain, with the rest obtained from reference TRBV30 and TRBJ1-2, is as follows: SQTIHQWPATLVQPVGSPLSLECTVEGTSNPNLYWYRQAAGRGLQLLFYSVGIGQISSEVPQNLSASRPQDRQFILSSKKLLLSDSGFYLCAWRSGGGGYTFGSGTRLTVV.